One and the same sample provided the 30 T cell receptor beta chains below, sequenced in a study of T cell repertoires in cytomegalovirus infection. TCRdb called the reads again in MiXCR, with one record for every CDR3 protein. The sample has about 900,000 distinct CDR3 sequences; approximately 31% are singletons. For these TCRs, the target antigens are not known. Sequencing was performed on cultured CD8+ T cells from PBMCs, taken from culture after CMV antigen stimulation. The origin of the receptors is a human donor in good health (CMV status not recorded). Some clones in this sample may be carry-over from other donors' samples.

The CDR3 coding sequence is TGTGCCAGCAGTCCCCTTGGACTAGCTCGCCCAGATACGCAGTATTTT. It translates to CASSPLGLARPDTQYF. The J gene is TRBJ2-3, the V gene TRBV6-2 or TRBV6-3; TRBD2 matches at 8 bases. V lost 5 bases and J lost 4; bases outside the gene matches: 11. The CDR3 is 16 residues long. CDR1 and CDR2 (germline): MNHEY, SVGEGT.

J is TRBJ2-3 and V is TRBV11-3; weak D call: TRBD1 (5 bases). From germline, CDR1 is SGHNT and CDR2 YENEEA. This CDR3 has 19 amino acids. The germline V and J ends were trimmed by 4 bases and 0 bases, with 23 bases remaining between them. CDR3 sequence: CASSSDYRMDNPSTDTQYF. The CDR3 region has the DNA TGTGCCAGCAGCTCCGATTACAGAATGGACAACCCTAGCACAGATACGCAGTATTTT.

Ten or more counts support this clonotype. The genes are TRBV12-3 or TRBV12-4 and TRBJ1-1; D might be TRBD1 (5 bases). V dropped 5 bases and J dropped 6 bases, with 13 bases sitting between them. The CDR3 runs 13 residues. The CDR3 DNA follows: TGTGCCAGCAGTGAGGGGAAGTTGGCTGAAGCTTTCTTT. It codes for CASSEGKLAEAFF.

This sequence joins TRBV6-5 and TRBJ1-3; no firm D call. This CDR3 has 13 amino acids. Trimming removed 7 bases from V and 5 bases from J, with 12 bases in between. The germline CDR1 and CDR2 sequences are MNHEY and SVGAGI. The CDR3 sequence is CASKPVARNTIYF. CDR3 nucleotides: TGTGCCAGCAAACCTGTGGCGAGAAACACCATATATTTT.

This CDR3 reads CASSQDWAVNEKLFF. In nucleotides, the CDR3 is TGTGCCAGCAGCCAAGATTGGGCAGTTAATGAAAAACTGTTTTTT. The V and J genes are TRBV4-2 and TRBJ1-4, with D uncertain. Looked up from germline, CDR1 is LGHNA and CDR2 is YNFKEQ. Trimming removed 0 bases from V and 4 bases from J, with 9 bases in between. This CDR3 region has 15 residues.

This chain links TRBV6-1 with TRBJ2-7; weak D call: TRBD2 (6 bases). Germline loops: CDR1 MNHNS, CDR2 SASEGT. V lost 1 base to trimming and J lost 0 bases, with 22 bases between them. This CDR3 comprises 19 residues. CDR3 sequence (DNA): TGTGCCAGCAGTGAAGTAAGGGTTGGAGGGGAAATAAGCTCCTACGAGCAGTACTTC. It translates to CASSEVRVGGEISSYEQYF.

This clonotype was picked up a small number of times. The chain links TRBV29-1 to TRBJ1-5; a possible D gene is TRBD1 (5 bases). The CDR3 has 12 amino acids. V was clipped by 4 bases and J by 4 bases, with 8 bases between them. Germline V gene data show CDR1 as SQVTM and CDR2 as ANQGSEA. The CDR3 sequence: CSVGRANQPQHF. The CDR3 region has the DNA TGCAGCGTTGGCAGGGCTAATCAGCCCCAGCATTTT.

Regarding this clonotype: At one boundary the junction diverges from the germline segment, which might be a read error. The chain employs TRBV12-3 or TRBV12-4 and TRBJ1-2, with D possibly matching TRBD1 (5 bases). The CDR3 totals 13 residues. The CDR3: CVSRGYQGNGYTF. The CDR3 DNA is TGTGTCAGCAGAGGTTACCAGGGCAATGGCTACACCTTC.

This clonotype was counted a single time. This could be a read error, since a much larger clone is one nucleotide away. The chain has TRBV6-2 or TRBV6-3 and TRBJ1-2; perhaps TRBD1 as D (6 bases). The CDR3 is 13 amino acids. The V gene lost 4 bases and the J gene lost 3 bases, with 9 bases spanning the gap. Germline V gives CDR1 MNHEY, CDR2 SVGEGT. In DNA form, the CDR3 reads TGTGCCAGCAGTTTACAGGGACACTATGGCTACACCTTC. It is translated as CASSLQGHYGYTF.

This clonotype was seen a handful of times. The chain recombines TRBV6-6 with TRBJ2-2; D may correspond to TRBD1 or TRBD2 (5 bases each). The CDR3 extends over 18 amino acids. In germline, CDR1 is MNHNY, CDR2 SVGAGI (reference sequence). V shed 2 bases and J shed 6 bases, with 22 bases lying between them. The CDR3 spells CASSYPPFQGRGAGELFF. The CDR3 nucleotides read TGTGCCAGCAGTTACCCCCCTTTCCAGGGACGAGGGGCCGGGGAGCTGTTTTTT.

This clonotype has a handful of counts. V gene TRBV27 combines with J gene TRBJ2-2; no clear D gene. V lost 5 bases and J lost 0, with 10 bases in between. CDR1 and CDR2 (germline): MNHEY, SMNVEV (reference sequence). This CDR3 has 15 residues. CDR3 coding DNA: TGTGCCAGCAGTCTTTGGGTGACGAACACCGGGGAGCTGTTTTTT. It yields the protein CASSLWVTNTGELFF.

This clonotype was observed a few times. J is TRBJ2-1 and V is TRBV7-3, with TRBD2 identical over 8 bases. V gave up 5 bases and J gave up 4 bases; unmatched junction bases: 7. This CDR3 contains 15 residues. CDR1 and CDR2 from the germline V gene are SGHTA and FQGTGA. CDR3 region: CASSISGGEYNEQFF. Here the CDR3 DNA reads TGTGCCAGCAGCATAAGCGGGGGAGAGTACAATGAGCAGTTCTTC.

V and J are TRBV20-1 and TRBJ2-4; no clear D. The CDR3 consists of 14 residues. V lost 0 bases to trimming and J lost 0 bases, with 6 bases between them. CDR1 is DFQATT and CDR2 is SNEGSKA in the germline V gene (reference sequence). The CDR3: CSARDFIAKNIQYF. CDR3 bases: TGCAGTGCTAGAGATTTTATAGCCAAAAACATTCAGTACTTC.

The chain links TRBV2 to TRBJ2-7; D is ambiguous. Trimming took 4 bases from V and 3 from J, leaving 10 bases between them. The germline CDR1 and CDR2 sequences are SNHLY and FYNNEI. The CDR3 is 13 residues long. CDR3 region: CASSGERFYEQYF. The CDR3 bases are TGTGCCAGCAGTGGGGAAAGGTTCTACGAGCAGTACTTC.

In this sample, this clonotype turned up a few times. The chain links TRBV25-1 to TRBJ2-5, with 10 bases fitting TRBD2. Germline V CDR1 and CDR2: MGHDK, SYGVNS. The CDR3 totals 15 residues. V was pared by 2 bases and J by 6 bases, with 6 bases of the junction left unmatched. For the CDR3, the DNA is TGTGCCAGCAGTGAACTAGCGGGGGCCCGCCAGACCCAGTACTTC. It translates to CASSELAGARQTQYF. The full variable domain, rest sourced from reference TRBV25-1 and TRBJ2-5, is EADIYQTPRYLVIGTGKKITLECSQTMGHDKMYWYQQDPGMELHLIHYSYGVNSTEKGDLSSESTVSRIRTEHFPLTLESARPSHTSQYLCASSELAGARQTQYFGPGTRLLVL.

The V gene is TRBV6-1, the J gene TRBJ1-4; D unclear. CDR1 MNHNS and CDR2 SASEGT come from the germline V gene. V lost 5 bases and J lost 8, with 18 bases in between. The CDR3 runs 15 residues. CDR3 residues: CASSQVWEWWEKLFF. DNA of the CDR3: TGTGCCAGCAGTCAGGTCTGGGAATGGTGGGAAAAACTGTTTTTT.

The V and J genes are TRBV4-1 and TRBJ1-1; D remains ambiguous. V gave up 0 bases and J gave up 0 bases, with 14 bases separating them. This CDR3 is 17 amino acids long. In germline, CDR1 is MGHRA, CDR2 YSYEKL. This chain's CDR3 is CASSQDPPGRMNTEAFF. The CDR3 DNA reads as TGCGCCAGCAGCCAAGATCCGCCAGGCCGAATGAACACTGAAGCTTTCTTT.

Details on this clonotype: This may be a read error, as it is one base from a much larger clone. This CDR3 reads CVSSLAGRAFF. In DNA form, the CDR3 reads TGTGTCAGCAGCTTAGCTGGCCGTGCTTTCTTT. This rearrangement joins TRBV7-8 to TRBJ1-1; D uncertain. The CDR3 is 11 residues long. CDR1 is SGHVS, CDR2 FQNEAQ, per germline.

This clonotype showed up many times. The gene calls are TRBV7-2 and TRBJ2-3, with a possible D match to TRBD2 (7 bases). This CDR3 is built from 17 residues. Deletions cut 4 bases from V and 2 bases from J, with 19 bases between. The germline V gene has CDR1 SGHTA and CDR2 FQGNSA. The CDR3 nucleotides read TGTGCCAGCAGCTCCCAGAGGGGGGGGCGCCCCACAGATACGCAGTATTTT. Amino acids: CASSSQRGGRPTDTQYF.

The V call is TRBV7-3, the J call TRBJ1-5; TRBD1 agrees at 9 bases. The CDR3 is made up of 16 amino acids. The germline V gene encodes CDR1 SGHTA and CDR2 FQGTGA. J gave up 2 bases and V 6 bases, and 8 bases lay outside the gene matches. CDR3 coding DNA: TGTGCCAGCAGACGGACAGGGGAATTGGGCAATCAGCCCCAGCATTTT. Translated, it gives CASRRTGELGNQPQHF. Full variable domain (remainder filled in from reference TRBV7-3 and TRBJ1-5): GAGVSQTPSNKVTEKGKYVELRCDPISGHTALYWYRQSLGQGPEFLIYFQGTGAADDSGLPNDRFFAVRPEGSVSTLKIQRTERGDSAVYLCASRRTGELGNQPQHFGDGTRLSIL.

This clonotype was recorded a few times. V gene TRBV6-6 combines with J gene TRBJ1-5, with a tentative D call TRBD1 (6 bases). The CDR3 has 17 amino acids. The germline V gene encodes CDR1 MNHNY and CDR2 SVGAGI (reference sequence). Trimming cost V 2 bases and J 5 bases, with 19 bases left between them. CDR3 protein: CASSYVSGVGGHQPQHF. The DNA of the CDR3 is TGTGCCAGCAGTTACGTCTCAGGGGTAGGTGGGCATCAGCCCCAGCATTTT.

The CDR3 bases are TGTGCCAGCAGTCCCAGTATGGCCACTGAAGCTTTCTTT. Its translation: CASSPSMATEAFF. V usage is TRBV6-5 and J usage is TRBJ1-1; D call uncertain. Germline V gene data show CDR1 as MNHEY and CDR2 as SVGAGI. Trimming cost V 5 bases and J 4 bases, with 11 bases left between them. The CDR3 totals 13 residues.

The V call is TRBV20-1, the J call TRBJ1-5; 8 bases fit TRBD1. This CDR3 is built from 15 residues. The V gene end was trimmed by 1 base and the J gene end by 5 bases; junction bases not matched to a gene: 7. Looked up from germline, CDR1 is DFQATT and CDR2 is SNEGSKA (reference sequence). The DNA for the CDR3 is TGCAGTGCTAGAGCCCTTATGACAGGGGATCAGCCCCAGCATTTT. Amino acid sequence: CSARALMTGDQPQHF.

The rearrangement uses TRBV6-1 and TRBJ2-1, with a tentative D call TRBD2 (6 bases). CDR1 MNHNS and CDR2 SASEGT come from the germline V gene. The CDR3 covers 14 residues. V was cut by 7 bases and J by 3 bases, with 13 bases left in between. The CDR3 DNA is TGTGCCAGCACCTGGGACGGGGGCTACAATGAGCAGTTCTTC. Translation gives CASTWDGGYNEQFF.

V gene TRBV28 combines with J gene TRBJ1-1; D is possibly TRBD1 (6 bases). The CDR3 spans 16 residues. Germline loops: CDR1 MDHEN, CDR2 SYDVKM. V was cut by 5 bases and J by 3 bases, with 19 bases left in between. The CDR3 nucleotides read TGTGCCAGCAGTCTACAGGGTGGTGGCAGGGACACTGAAGCTTTCTTT. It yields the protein CASSLQGGGRDTEAFF.

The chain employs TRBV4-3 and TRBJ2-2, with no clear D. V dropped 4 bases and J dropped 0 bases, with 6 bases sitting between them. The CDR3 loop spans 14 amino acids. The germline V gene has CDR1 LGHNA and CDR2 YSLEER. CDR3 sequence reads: CASSRFSNTGELFF. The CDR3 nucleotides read TGCGCCAGCAGCCGATTTTCGAACACCGGGGAGCTGTTTTTT.

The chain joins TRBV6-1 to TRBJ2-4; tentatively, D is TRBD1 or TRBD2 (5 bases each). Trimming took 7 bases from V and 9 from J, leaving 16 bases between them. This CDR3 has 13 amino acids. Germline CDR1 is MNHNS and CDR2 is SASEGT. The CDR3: CASNGDRQTIQYF. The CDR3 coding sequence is TGTGCCAGCAATGGGGACCGCCAGACCATTCAGTACTTC.

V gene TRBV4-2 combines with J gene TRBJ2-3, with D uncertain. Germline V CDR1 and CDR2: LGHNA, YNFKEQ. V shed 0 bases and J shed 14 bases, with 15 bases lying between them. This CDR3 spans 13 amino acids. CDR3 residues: CASSQDTAYPGYF. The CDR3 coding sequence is TGTGCCAGCAGCCAAGACACAGCGTATCCTGGGTATTTT.

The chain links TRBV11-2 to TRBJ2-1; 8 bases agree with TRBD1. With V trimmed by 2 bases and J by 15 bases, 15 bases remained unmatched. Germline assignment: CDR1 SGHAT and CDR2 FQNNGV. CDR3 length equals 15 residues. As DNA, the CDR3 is TGTGCCAGCAGCTTAAGGCGACAGGGGAAAGATGATCCGTTCTTC. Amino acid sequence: CASSLRRQGKDDPFF.

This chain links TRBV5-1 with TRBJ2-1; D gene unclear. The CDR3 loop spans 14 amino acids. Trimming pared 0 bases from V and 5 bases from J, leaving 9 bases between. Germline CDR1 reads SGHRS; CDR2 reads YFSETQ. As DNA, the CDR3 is TGCGCCAGCAGCTTGGAAAGGCCGGACAATGAGCAGTTCTTC. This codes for CASSLERPDNEQFF.